Each of the 32 T cell receptor beta chains below was sequenced from the same sample in a study of cytomegalovirus exposure and HLA in healthy donors. Some clones are missing from TCRdb's copy, which holds only in-frame ones; the method was immunoSEQ multiplex PCR. This table has approximately 270,000 clones, around 90% appearing once. Sample: PBMCs. The receptors were gathered from a woman aged 18-30 years in good health and CMV-seronegative.

The V gene is TRBV15, the J gene TRBJ2-1; D remains unclear. This CDR3 is built from 15 residues. V was clipped by 1 base and J by 3 bases, with 10 bases between them. From germline, CDR1 is LNHNV and CDR2 YYDKDF (reference sequence). The CDR3 DNA follows: TGTGCCACCAGCAGAGCTGTCCTAAACTACAATGAGCAGTTCTTC. Its protein is CATSRAVLNYNEQFF.

Remarks on this clone: The junction departs from germline at one end; a sequencing error may be responsible. The chain links TRBV4-3 to TRBJ2-7; no clear D gene. Germline V gives CDR1 LGHNA, CDR2 YSLEER. This CDR3 contains 13 residues. DNA for the CDR3: TGCGCCAGCAGTCAAGAGCGCTCCTACGAGCAGTACTTC. Encoded protein: CASSQERSYEQYF.

The chain joins TRBV28 to TRBJ1-3; D perhaps matches TRBD1 (6 bases). This CDR3 is 14 amino acids long. Trimming took off 2 bases at V and 3 bases at J, with 8 bases between the two ends. CDR1 MDHEN and CDR2 SYDVKM come from the germline V gene. For the CDR3, the DNA is TGTGCCAGCAGTTTACCGGGACATGGAAACACCATATATTTT. As protein: CASSLPGHGNTIYF.

The V and J genes are TRBV6-6 and TRBJ1-5; TRBD1 is a possible D gene (6 bases). This CDR3 comprises 14 residues. The germline CDR1 and CDR2 sequences are MNHNY and SVGAGI (reference sequence). Trimming pared 5 bases from V and 3 bases from J, leaving 11 bases between. CDR3 nucleotide sequence: TGTGCCAGCAGTCAGGACAGACTCAATCAGCCCCAGCATTTT. Translation: CASSQDRLNQPQHF.

The chain carries TRBV19 and TRBJ2-7, with D perhaps TRBD2 (5 bases). CDR1 LNHDA and CDR2 SQIVND come from the germline V gene (reference sequence). This CDR3 has 14 amino acids. Deletions cut 3 bases from V and 1 base from J, with 10 bases between. In nucleotides, the CDR3 is TGTGCCAGTAGTATGGCTAGCAGTTCCTACGAGCAGTACTTC. Encoded protein: CASSMASSSYEQYF.

The V and J genes are TRBV10-3 and TRBJ1-4, with 10 bases that match TRBD1. Germline assignment: CDR1 ENHRY and CDR2 SYGVKD. The CDR3 is made up of 15 amino acids. With 4 bases clipped from V and 7 bases from J, the junction kept 6 bases outside the gene matches. The CDR3 spells CAISAGTGETEKLFF. In nucleotides, the CDR3 is TGTGCCATCAGTGCGGGGACAGGGGAGACTGAAAAACTGTTTTTT.

The chain combines TRBV10-2 with TRBJ2-2; 9 nucleotides align to TRBD2. Germline V gene sequence: CDR1 WSHSY, CDR2 SAAADI. V shed 2 bases, J shed 4 bases, and the junction held 11 bases outside the gene matches. The CDR3 has 18 amino acids. The CDR3 sequence is CASSELAGLALGTGELFF. For the CDR3, the DNA is TGCGCCAGCAGTGAGCTAGCGGGGTTGGCTTTGGGCACCGGGGAGCTGTTTTTT.

The V gene is TRBV5-1, the J gene TRBJ2-5; tentative D call: TRBD1 (5 bases). The CDR3 runs 17 residues. V lost 1 base, J lost 1 base, and 17 bases lay in between. The germline gives CDR1 SGHRS, CDR2 YFSETQ. The CDR3 reads CASSLTPLDRFQETQYF. In nucleotides, the CDR3 is TGCGCCAGCAGCTTGACCCCACTTGACAGATTCCAAGAGACCCAGTACTTC.

This chain joins TRBV5-4 and TRBJ1-2, with D possibly TRBD1 on 5 matching bases. Looked up from germline, CDR1 is SGHNT and CDR2 is YYREEE (reference sequence). V was cut by 0 bases and J by 7 bases, with 13 bases left in between. The length of the CDR3 is 14 residues. The CDR3 DNA reads as TGTGCCAGCAGCTTGGTAGACGGGGGTCGTGGCTACACCTTC. It is translated as CASSLVDGGRGYTF.

The V and J genes are TRBV28 and TRBJ1-5; 7 bases map to TRBD1. The V gene's germline CDR1 is MDHEN and CDR2 SYDVKM. V dropped 6 bases and J dropped 4; count of bases not matched to a gene: 9. The length of the CDR3 is 15 residues. The CDR3 loop is CASSTQGDANQPQHF. The CDR3 DNA follows: TGTGCCAGCAGCACTCAGGGGGATGCTAATCAGCCCCAGCATTTT.

J is TRBJ2-4 and V is TRBV4-3; 7 nucleotides match TRBD2. CDR1 and CDR2 (germline): LGHNA, YSLEER. Trimming removed 0 bases from V and 6 bases from J; junction bases left unmatched: 5. This CDR3 comprises 15 residues. CDR3 amino acids: CASSQDPGGPNIQYF. The DNA of the CDR3 is TGCGCCAGCAGCCAAGATCCGGGGGGACCAAACATTCAGTACTTC.

The V call is TRBV2, the J call TRBJ2-7; the D gene is possibly TRBD2 (6 bases). CDR3 length: 13 residues. Trimming removed 7 bases from V and 3 bases from J, with 13 bases in between. The germline gives CDR1 SNHLY, CDR2 FYNNEI. The CDR3 DNA reads as TGTGCCAGCAACCCGGGTAGCGGCTACGAGCAGTACGTC. Its protein product is CASNPGSGYEQYV.

V usage is TRBV18 and J usage is TRBJ2-5; TRBD2 might be the D (6 bases). Trimming pared 0 bases from V and 2 bases from J, leaving 13 bases between. Germline V gene lookup returns CDR1 KGHSH and CDR2 LQKENI. The CDR3 length is 16 residues. In nucleotides, the CDR3 is TGTGCCAGCTCACCACCGGTGGGGGGTCCTCAAGAGACCCAGTACTTC. Its translation: CASSPPVGGPQETQYF.

The chain recombines TRBV2 with TRBJ1-2; possible D gene TRBD1, 5 bases. Germline V CDR1 and CDR2: SNHLY, FYNNEI. This CDR3 spans 15 amino acids. V lost 1 base, J lost 4 bases, and 13 bases lay in between. The DNA of the CDR3 is TGTGCCAGCAGTGAAGTCGGCAGGGCCCGCTATGGCTACACCTTC. Translating gives CASSEVGRARYGYTF.

V gene TRBV27 combines with J gene TRBJ2-7, with TRBD2 matching over 8 bases. The CDR3 contains 15 residues. The V and J ends lost 6 bases and 2 bases, in that order; junction bases with no gene match: 9. Germline V gene lookup returns CDR1 MNHEY and CDR2 SMNVEV (reference sequence). CDR3 region: CASSPLSGGAYEQYF. CDR3 sequence (DNA): TGTGCCAGCAGCCCCCTCTCCGGGGGGGCCTACGAGCAGTACTTC.

The V call is TRBV6-6, the J call TRBJ2-7; weak D call: TRBD2 (6 bases). Germline V gene data show CDR1 as MNHNY and CDR2 as SVGAGI (reference sequence). V lost 6 bases and J lost 0, with 12 bases in between. This CDR3 spans 14 amino acids. The CDR3 sequence is CASSDGGTSYEQYV. For the CDR3, the DNA is TGTGCCAGCAGCGACGGGGGAACCTCCTACGAGCAGTACGTC.

The chain combines TRBV30 with TRBJ2-7; TRBD2 aligns across 13 bases. After removal of 0 bases from V and 0 bases from J, the junction contained 2 bases not matched to a gene. This CDR3 region has 16 residues. Germline V CDR1 and CDR2: GTSNPN, SVGIG (reference sequence). In DNA, the CDR3 is TGTGCCTGGAGTGTACTAGCGGGGGGGCCCTCCTACGAGCAGTACTTC. Translated, it gives CAWSVLAGGPSYEQYF.

The sample holds a few counts of this clone. The chain has TRBV6-5 and TRBJ2-7, with D possibly matching TRBD1 (6 bases). V gave up 0 bases and J gave up 5 bases, with 11 bases separating them. Germline-derived CDR1 and CDR2 are MNHEY and SVGAGI. The CDR3 runs 14 residues. The CDR3 spells CASSYSLTGNEQYF. The CDR3, as DNA: TGTGCCAGCAGTTACTCCCTCACAGGGAACGAGCAGTACTTC.

The V gene is TRBV6-5, the J gene TRBJ1-2; 8 bases map to TRBD1. J gave up 2 bases and V 2 bases, and 1 base lay outside the gene matches. Germline CDR1 and CDR2: MNHEY and SVGAGI. This CDR3 comprises 14 residues. CDR3 amino acids: CASSYTGGNYGYTF. CDR3 in DNA: TGTGCCAGCAGTTACACAGGGGGAAACTATGGCTACACCTTC.

This clone was seen only a few times. The chain links TRBV2 to TRBJ2-7; unclear D gene. The germline gives CDR1 SNHLY, CDR2 FYNNEI. The CDR3 extends over 11 amino acids. Between the trimmed V and J ends, which lost 4 bases and 9 bases, there was a span of 10 bases. As DNA, the CDR3 is TGTGCCAGCAGTGGTGAGGTTCGGCAGTACGTC. Protein: CASSGEVRQYV.

V and J are TRBV30 and TRBJ1-1, with TRBD1 as a possible D gene (5 bases). Trimming removed 2 bases from V and 6 bases from J, with 19 bases in between. From germline, CDR1 is GTSNPN and CDR2 SVGIG (reference sequence). The CDR3 loop spans 15 amino acids. As DNA, the CDR3 is TGTGCCTGGAGTCTTGGAGGGGCAGGAACACCTGAAGCTTTCTTT. Translated: CAWSLGGAGTPEAFF.

The chain carries TRBV7-2 and TRBJ2-7, with 7 bases identical to TRBD1. CDR3 length equals 12 residues. Germline assignment: CDR1 SGHTA and CDR2 FQGNSA. V lost 6 bases and J lost 6; bases outside the gene matches: 5. CDR3: CASSFPGGEQYF. CDR3 sequence (DNA): TGTGCCAGCAGTTTTCCAGGGGGCGAGCAGTACTTC.

The rearrangement links TRBV25-1 to TRBJ2-3; 12 bases fit TRBD2. Germline V lookup: CDR1 MGHDK, CDR2 SYGVNS. The CDR3 runs to 15 residues. Germline trimming cut 6 bases from V and 2 bases from J; bases unmatched to any gene: 3. This chain's CDR3 is CASRRLAGDTDTQYF. The CDR3 DNA follows: TGTGCCAGCAGGCGACTAGCGGGGGACACAGATACGCAGTATTTT. Based on the CDR3 plus reference TRBV25-1 and TRBJ2-3, the full variable domain is EADIYQTPRYLVIGTGKKITLECSQTMGHDKMYWYQQDPGMELHLIHYSYGVNSTEKGDLSSESTVSRIRTEHFPLTLESARPSHTSQYLCASRRLAGDTDTQYFGPGTRLTVL.

The rearrangement links TRBV27 to TRBJ2-1, with 12 nucleotides matching TRBD2. The ends lost 5 bases at V and 4 bases at J; junction bases unmatched: 9. Germline V gene lookup returns CDR1 MNHEY and CDR2 SMNVEV (reference sequence). CDR3 length: 17 residues. The CDR3 DNA reads TGTGCCAGCAGTGTAAGACTAGCGGGGGCCGCGTACAATGAGCAGTTCTTC. It codes for CASSVRLAGAAYNEQFF.

The genes are TRBV6-5 and TRBJ2-7; TRBD1 matches at 11 bases. J was trimmed by 4 bases and V by 5 bases; bases with no gene match: 7. This CDR3 is 15 amino acids long. Germline CDR1 MNHEY, CDR2 SVGAGI. CDR3 in amino acids: CASSTPGQGAYEQYF. In DNA, the CDR3 is TGTGCCAGCAGTACCCCAGGACAGGGGGCATACGAGCAGTACTTC.

The rearrangement uses TRBV4-1 and TRBJ1-3; D gene uncertain. Germline V gene lookup returns CDR1 MGHRA and CDR2 YSYEKL. This CDR3 has 16 residues. Between the trimmed V and J ends, which lost 1 base and 4 bases, there was a span of 14 bases. CDR3 sequence reads: CASSQVSRGSGNTIYF. In DNA, the CDR3 is TGCGCCAGCAGCCAAGTATCCCGAGGGTCCGGAAACACCATATATTTT.

The chain is built from TRBV20-1 and TRBJ2-7; D gene uncertain. The CDR3 covers 10 residues. CDR1 and CDR2 (germline): DFQATT, SNEGSKA (reference sequence). Trimming removed 1 base from V and 7 bases from J, with 5 bases in between. CDR3: CSARVAEQYF. The CDR3 nucleotides are TGCAGTGCTAGAGTGGCAGAGCAGTACTTC.

The chain links TRBV7-2 to TRBJ2-1; 11 bases agree with TRBD1. The V and J ends lost 0 bases and 7 bases, in that order; junction bases with no gene match: 5. CDR1 is SGHTA and CDR2 is FQGNSA in the germline V gene. This CDR3 is 16 amino acids long. The CDR3 loop reads CASSLAGQGAMNEQFF. The CDR3 coding sequence is TGTGCCAGCAGCTTAGCCGGACAGGGGGCCATGAATGAGCAGTTCTTC.

This sequence joins TRBV4-3 and TRBJ1-6; D may be TRBD1 (6 bases). Trimming took off 4 bases at V and 10 bases at J, with 20 bases between the two ends. The CDR3 extends over 16 amino acids. The germline gives CDR1 LGHNA, CDR2 YSLEER. CDR3 DNA sequence: TGCGCCAGCAGCCTGTACAGGGCTTCTACGGAATCACCCCTCCACTTT. Its protein is CASSLYRASTESPLHF.

This rearrangement joins TRBV4-1 to TRBJ2-3, with TRBD1 matching over 10 bases. This CDR3 comprises 15 residues. The V segment lost 4 bases and the J segment 4 bases; nucleotides outside the gene matches: 5. In germline, CDR1 is MGHRA, CDR2 YSYEKL. CDR3 DNA sequence: TGCGCCAGCAGCCCAGTCGGGACAGGGGCAGATACGCAGTATTTT. Translating it yields CASSPVGTGADTQYF.

This rearrangement joins TRBV4-1 to TRBJ1-2; tentatively, D is TRBD1 (6 bases). This CDR3 has 16 amino acids. The germline V and J ends were trimmed by 3 bases and 3 bases, with 17 bases remaining between them. Germline V lookup: CDR1 MGHRA, CDR2 YSYEKL. The CDR3 here is CASSQISTQGYYGYTF. CDR3 DNA: TGCGCCAGCAGCCAGATATCCACACAGGGCTACTATGGCTACACCTTC.

The genes are TRBV7-8 and TRBJ1-1; D is perhaps TRBD1 (5 bases). Trimming took 5 bases from V and 4 from J, leaving 17 bases between them. Germline lookup yields CDR1 SGHVS and CDR2 FQNEAQ. The CDR3 is 15 amino acids. In nucleotides, the CDR3 is TGTGCCAGCAGCCCGGGACGAGGGAGGATCACTGAAGCTTTCTTT. This gives the protein CASSPGRGRITEAFF. Complete variable domain (other parts from reference TRBV7-8 and TRBJ1-1): GAGVSQSPRYKVAKRGQDVALRCDPISGHVSLFWYQQALGQGPEFLTYFQNEAQLDKSGLPSDRFFAERPEGSVSTLKIQRTQQEDSAVYLCASSPGRGRITEAFFGQGTRLTVV.